The clone carrying this T cell receptor beta chain appeared many times. Regarding time point: sample taken at primary tumor resection. Donors were under 90 untreated early-stage non-small cell lung cancer patients. Sequencing was performed on whole RNA extracted from tumor and nontumor lung tissue, or from frozen PBMC, and the material was left unsorted. This CDR3 region has 14 residues. Germline CDR1 and CDR2: LGHNA and YSLEER. The V and J ends lost 6 bases and 2 bases respectively, with 12 bases between them. This record comes from a study of spatial heterogeneity in lung cancer. One entry per CDR3 protein results from TCRdb running MiXCR on the 5' RACE reads. The table includes some 34,000 distinct CDR3 sequences, 6.5% to 9% detected once.

The material was PBMCs, obtained at surgery. V usage is TRBV4-3 and J usage is TRBJ2-3; D is unresolved. The source is a female donor with early-stage non-small cell lung cancer. CDR3 sequence reads: CASREQSFTDTQYF. The CDR3 DNA sequence: TGCGCCAGCAGAGAGCAGAGTTTCACAGATACGCAGTATTTT.